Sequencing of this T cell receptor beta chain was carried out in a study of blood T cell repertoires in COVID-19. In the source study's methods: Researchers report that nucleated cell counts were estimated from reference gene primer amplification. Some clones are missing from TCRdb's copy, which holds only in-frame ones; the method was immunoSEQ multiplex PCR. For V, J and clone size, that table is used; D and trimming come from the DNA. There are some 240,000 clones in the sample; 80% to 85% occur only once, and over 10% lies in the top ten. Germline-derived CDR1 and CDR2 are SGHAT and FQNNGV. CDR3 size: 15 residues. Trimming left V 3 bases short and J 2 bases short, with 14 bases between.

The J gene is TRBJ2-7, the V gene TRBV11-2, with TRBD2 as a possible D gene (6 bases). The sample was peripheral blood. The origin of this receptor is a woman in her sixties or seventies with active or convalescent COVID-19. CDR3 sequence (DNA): TGTGCCAGCAGCTTGCTTGGACTACCAACCTACGAGCAGTACTTC. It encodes CASSLLGLPTYEQYF.